This T cell receptor beta chain was documented in a study of cytomegalovirus exposure and HLA in healthy donors. This clone was seen a handful of times. Its matching antigen is unknown. The assay was immunoSEQ multiplex PCR, and TCRdb's table has in-frame clones only and misses some. Among approximately 200,000 clones, 84% were seen once, and the ten largest hold 6% to 9%. The V end lost 6 bases, the J end lost 2 bases, and 10 bases lay between the germline ends. The CDR3 is 13 residues long. Germline V gives CDR1 LNHDA, CDR2 SQIVND (reference sequence). Findings and caveats of the study: The study flagged roughly 160 TCR beta chains as cytomegalovirus-associated. A classifier reportedly called cytomegalovirus status with high sensitivity and specificity.

The sequenced material came from PBMCs. V usage is TRBV19 and J usage is TRBJ2-5; D remains ambiguous. The receptor was isolated from a man aged 18 to 30 in good health and CMV-seropositive. CDR3 sequence reads: CASRFSLQETQYF. In DNA form, the CDR3 reads TGTGCCAGTAGATTTAGTCTGCAAGAGACCCAGTACTTC.